This T cell receptor beta chain is drawn from a study of Ad26.COV2.S vaccination and SARS-CoV-2 variants. Profiled with immunoSEQ multiplex PCR; TCRdb holds only in-frame clones, not every one. The table records around 300,000 clones, roughly 90% of them present only once. Study conclusions and caveats: The breadth of spike-specific CD8+ and CD4+ T cell responses after vaccination was reportedly substantial.

Treatment of the sample: around 19 received Ad26.COV2.S at low or high dose, single or two shots; 5 received placebo; per-sample allocation not given. Sampling was performed 63 days after the first vaccine or placebo injection. The CDR3 sequence is 18 residues long. In germline, CDR1 is SEHNR, CDR2 FQNEAQ (reference sequence). The V and J ends lost 5 bases and 1 base, in that order; junction bases with no gene match: 9. This clone was found once. Its cognate antigen is unknown. The receptor comes from a person between 18 and 65 years old who received the Ad26.COV2.S COVID-19 vaccine or a placebo. This specimen was peripheral blood, taken in a trial of Ad26.COV2.S vaccine versus placebo. The V and J genes are TRBV7-9 and TRBJ2-2, with 11 bases lining up with TRBD1. CDR3 loop: CASSRTGGTAENTGELFF. The CDR3 coding sequence is TGTGCCAGCAGCCGGACAGGGGGCACTGCAGAGAACACCGGGGAGCTGTTTTTT.